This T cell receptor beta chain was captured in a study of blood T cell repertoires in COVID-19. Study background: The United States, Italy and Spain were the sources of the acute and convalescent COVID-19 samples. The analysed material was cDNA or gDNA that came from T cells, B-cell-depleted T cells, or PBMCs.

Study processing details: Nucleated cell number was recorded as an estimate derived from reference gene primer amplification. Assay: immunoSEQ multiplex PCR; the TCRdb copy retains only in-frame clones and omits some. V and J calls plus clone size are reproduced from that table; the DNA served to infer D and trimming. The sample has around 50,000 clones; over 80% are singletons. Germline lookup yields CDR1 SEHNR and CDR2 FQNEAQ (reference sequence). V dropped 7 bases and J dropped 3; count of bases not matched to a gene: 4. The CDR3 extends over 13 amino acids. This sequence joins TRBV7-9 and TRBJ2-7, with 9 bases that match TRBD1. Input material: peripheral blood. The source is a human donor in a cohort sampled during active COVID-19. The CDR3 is CASTRTGDYEQYF. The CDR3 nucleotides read TGTGCCAGCACAAGGACAGGGGACTACGAGCAGTACTTC. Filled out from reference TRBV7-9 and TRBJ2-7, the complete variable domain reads DTGVSQNPRHKITKRGQNVTFRCDPISEHNRLYWYRQTLGQGPEFLTYFQNEAQLEKSRLLSDRFSAERPKGSFSTLEIQRTEQGDSAMYLCASTRTGDYEQYFGPGTRLTVT.